This entry lists 30 T cell receptor beta chains sequenced from one sample in a study of T cells after yellow fever vaccination. TCRdb re-analysed the 5' RACE reads in MiXCR, keeping a single row per CDR3 protein. The table has about 250,000 distinct CDR3 sequences, roughly 3.7% seen once. This material consisted of PBMCs, taken 15 days after the yellow fever booster vaccination. The receptor set was obtained from a man aged 18-30 years who received the YFV17D yellow fever vaccine.

This clonotype was picked up many times. The chain is built from TRBV10-3 and TRBJ2-3; D tentatively reads TRBD1 or TRBD2 (6 bases each). Trimming cost V 4 bases and J 4 bases, with 12 bases left between them. Germline values: CDR1 ENHRY, CDR2 SYGVKD. This CDR3 is built from 14 residues. Here the CDR3 reads CAISAGERADTQYF. DNA of the CDR3: TGTGCCATCAGTGCAGGGGAGCGGGCAGATACGCAGTATTTT.

This clonotype was counted many times. The CDR3, as DNA: TGTGCCATCAGTGGGCTTACAGGGGCCGGGGAGCTGTTTTTT. Its protein is CAISGLTGAGELFF. The gene calls are TRBV10-3 and TRBJ2-2; 7 nucleotides line up with TRBD1. Losses at the gene ends were 4 bases for V and 6 bases for J; bases not matched to a gene: 5. The CDR3 runs 14 residues. Germline CDR1 and CDR2: ENHRY and SYGVKD.

Many counts were recorded for this clonotype. This rearrangement joins TRBV5-1 to TRBJ2-3; possibly TRBD2 for D (5 bases). The CDR3 is 16 amino acids. Germline V CDR1 and CDR2: SGHRS, YFSETQ. Trimming took off 2 bases at V and 0 bases at J, with 13 bases between the two ends. This CDR3 reads CASSLPVRESTDTQYF. The CDR3 region has the DNA TGCGCCAGCAGCTTACCTGTAAGGGAGAGCACAGATACGCAGTATTTT. Filled out from reference TRBV5-1 and TRBJ2-3, the complete variable domain reads KAGVTQTPRYLIKTRGQQVTLSCSPISGHRSVSWYQQTPGQGLQFLFEYFSETQRNKGNFPGRFSGRQFSNSRSEMNVSTLELGDSALYLCASSLPVRESTDTQYFGPGTRLTVL.

In its sample, this clonotype was seen many times. The rearrangement joins TRBV6-6 to TRBJ1-2, with 8 positions matching TRBD1. The V gene end was trimmed by 5 bases and the J gene end by 2 bases; junction bases not matched to a gene: 10. Germline V CDR1 and CDR2: MNHNY, SVGAGI (reference sequence). CDR3 length equals 16 residues. The CDR3 nucleotides read TGTGCCAGCAGTCGACAGGGACAGGCAAGCAACTATGGCTACACCTTC. Its translation is CASSRQGQASNYGYTF.

V gene TRBV27 combines with J gene TRBJ1-3; 10 bases fit TRBD1. Losses at the gene ends were 6 bases for V and 4 bases for J; bases not matched to a gene: 0. This CDR3 region has 13 residues. CDR1 and CDR2 from the germline V gene are MNHEY and SMNVEV (reference sequence). The CDR3: CASRGQGGNTIYF. The CDR3 region has the DNA TGTGCCAGCAGGGGACAGGGGGGAAACACCATATATTTT.

This clonotype showed up many times. This sequence joins TRBV15 and TRBJ1-1; D possibly corresponds to TRBD1 (6 bases). Trimming stripped 5 bases from V and 5 bases from J, with 15 bases between. Germline CDR1 reads LNHNV; CDR2 reads YYDKDF (reference sequence). CDR3 length equals 14 residues. The CDR3 nucleotides read TGTGCCACCAGCCTCGGGGGCGATAGGACTGAAGCTTTCTTT. Translated, it gives CATSLGGDRTEAFF. Together with reference TRBV15 and TRBJ1-1, the CDR3 gives the full variable domain: DAMVIQNPRYQVTQFGKPVTLSCSQTLNHNVMYWYQQKSSQAPKLLFHYYDKDFNNEADTPDNFQSRRPNTSFCFLDIRSPGLGDTAMYLCATSLGGDRTEAFFGQGTRLTVV.

This clonotype was seen many times. This chain links TRBV7-2 with TRBJ1-2; D not resolved. CDR3 length: 13 amino acids. Germline values: CDR1 SGHTA, CDR2 FQGNSA. Deletions cut 2 bases from V and 3 bases from J, with 7 bases between. The CDR3 loop reads CASSLSGDYGYTF. DNA of the CDR3: TGTGCCAGCAGCTTATCCGGAGACTATGGCTACACCTTC.

Many counts were recorded for this clonotype. The chain uses TRBV28 and TRBJ2-3; D is possibly TRBD1 or TRBD2 (5 bases each). This CDR3 contains 15 residues. CDR1 and CDR2 from the germline V gene are MDHEN and SYDVKM. V lost 7 bases and J 6 bases, leaving 20 bases between the germline ends. CDR3 DNA: TGTGCCAGCACATATGGGACGGGGCAGCTGGATACGCAGTATTTT. Its protein product is CASTYGTGQLDTQYF.

This clonotype was counted ten times or more. The gene calls are TRBV7-4 and TRBJ2-7, with 7 bases matching TRBD2. This CDR3 comprises 14 residues. Germline V gene sequence: CDR1 SGHVT, CDR2 SQSDAQ. V dropped 5 bases and J dropped 3; count of bases not matched to a gene: 7. The CDR3 nucleotides read TGTGCCAGCAGCCCGAGCGGGACTCGCTACGAGCAGTACGTC. Its protein product is CASSPSGTRYEQYV.

This clonotype was observed at least ten times. The chain carries TRBV18 and TRBJ2-3; a possible D gene is TRBD2 (7 bases). Trimming pared 3 bases from V and 4 bases from J, leaving 17 bases between. The CDR3 runs to 16 residues. Per germline, CDR1 KGHSH and CDR2 LQKENI. The DNA of the CDR3 is TGTGCCAGCTCACCTCTGGCGGGGGCTGTTCCAGATACGCAGTATTTT. Protein product: CASSPLAGAVPDTQYF. Full variable domain (remainder filled in from reference TRBV18 and TRBJ2-3): NAGVMQNPRHLVRRRGQEARLRCSPMKGHSHVYWYRQLPEEGLKFMVYLQKENIIDESGMPKERFSAEFPKEGPSILRIQQVVRGDSAAYFCASSPLAGAVPDTQYFGPGTRLTVL.

This clonotype occurred many times. The chain couples TRBV12-3 or TRBV12-4 to TRBJ2-5, with D possibly TRBD1 on 6 matching bases. Trimming took off 7 bases at V and 2 bases at J, with 17 bases between the two ends. The CDR3 consists of 15 residues. The CDR3 spells CASNGDTEIQETQYF. The CDR3 DNA sequence: TGTGCCAGCAATGGGGACACGGAAATTCAAGAGACCCAGTACTTC.

This clonotype has at least ten counts. The chain is built from TRBV12-3 or TRBV12-4 and TRBJ2-7, with 9 nucleotides matching TRBD1. The junction had 10 bases not matched to a gene; V was cut back by 3 bases and J by 7 bases. The CDR3 extends over 15 amino acids. CDR3 DNA sequence: TGTGCCAGCAGTTTCAGGGCCACAGGGGGCGGTGAGCAGTACTTC. Translating it yields CASSFRATGGGEQYF.

This clonotype has at least ten counts. The genes are TRBV6-5 and TRBJ2-2; D possibly corresponds to TRBD2 (6 bases). Trimming removed 0 bases at V and 6 bases at J, with 11 bases between. Per germline, CDR1 MNHEY and CDR2 SVGAGI. The CDR3 consists of 15 residues. The CDR3 sequence: CASSYSYGTPGELFF. CDR3 DNA sequence: TGTGCCAGCAGTTACTCGTATGGGACTCCCGGGGAGCTGTTTTTT.

The table lists this clonotype with many counts. The chain employs TRBV11-2 and TRBJ2-5; 7 bases align to TRBD2. This CDR3 is built from 15 residues. Losses at the gene ends were 5 bases for V and 3 bases for J; bases not matched to a gene: 9. The germline CDR1 and CDR2 sequences are SGHAT and FQNNGV. The CDR3 nucleotides are TGTGCCAGCAGCCCACGAGCTAGCGGTGAAGAGACCCAGTACTTC. Protein product: CASSPRASGEETQYF.

This clonotype was counted many times. This sequence joins TRBV12-3 or TRBV12-4 and TRBJ2-7; 7 bases map to TRBD1. The V gene end was trimmed by 5 bases and the J gene end by 5 bases; junction bases not matched to a gene: 9. CDR3 length: 14 residues. CDR3 coding DNA: TGTGCCAGCAGTACGACAGGGTGGGTTGACGAGCAGTACTTC. Translated, it gives CASSTTGWVDEQYF.

In this sample, this clonotype turned up many times. This sequence joins TRBV7-2 and TRBJ2-4, with D maybe TRBD1 (6 bases). The CDR3 totals 13 residues. Germline values: CDR1 SGHTA, CDR2 FQGNSA. The V gene lost 7 bases and the J gene lost 6 bases, with 13 bases spanning the gap. CDR3 sequence reads: CASTEGVGNIQYF. The CDR3 DNA reads TGTGCCAGCACCGAGGGGGTGGGAAACATTCAGTACTTC.

This clonotype showed up many times. The genes are TRBV4-1 and TRBJ1-5; a possible D gene is TRBD1 (5 bases). CDR1 is MGHRA and CDR2 is YSYEKL in the germline V gene. Trimming stripped 1 base from V and 6 bases from J, with 19 bases between. The CDR3 is 17 residues long. CDR3 DNA: TGCGCCAGCAGCCAAGTCCTCGGGGGGGACGGTTCTCAGCCCCAGCATTTT. It is translated as CASSQVLGGDGSQPQHF.

This clonotype was counted many times. V and J are TRBV4-3 and TRBJ2-7; D uncertain. The CDR3 spans 15 residues. Germline CDR1 reads LGHNA; CDR2 reads YSLEER. Deletions cut 1 base from V and 3 bases from J, with 13 bases between. CDR3 sequence reads: CASSQGYQESYEQYF. As DNA, the CDR3 is TGCGCCAGCAGCCAAGGCTATCAGGAGAGCTACGAGCAGTACTTC.

This clonotype was picked up many times. The chain is built from TRBV20-1 and TRBJ2-1, with a weak D call TRBD1 (5 bases). Trimming stripped 0 bases from V and 5 bases from J, with 14 bases between. The CDR3 runs to 15 residues. Germline assignment: CDR1 DFQATT and CDR2 SNEGSKA (reference sequence). CDR3 amino acids: CSARDPGQHNNEQFF. The DNA for the CDR3 is TGCAGTGCTAGAGATCCCGGACAACATAACAATGAGCAGTTCTTC.

This clonotype was observed at least ten times. The chain links TRBV12-3 or TRBV12-4 to TRBJ1-2; a possible D gene is TRBD1 (5 bases). The CDR3 totals 11 residues. V lost 5 bases and J 5 bases, leaving 6 bases between the germline ends. The CDR3 here is CASSGTYGYTF. The CDR3 nucleotides are TGTGCCAGCAGTGGGACGTATGGCTACACCTTC.

This clonotype was seen repeatedly, ten times or more. The V gene is TRBV5-1, the J gene TRBJ2-1; D is uncertain. The CDR3 totals 13 residues. Germline V lookup: CDR1 SGHRS, CDR2 YFSETQ. Trimming stripped 2 bases from V and 6 bases from J, with 9 bases between. The CDR3 reads CASSFTWANEQFF. The DNA of the CDR3 is TGCGCCAGCAGCTTCACCTGGGCCAATGAGCAGTTCTTC.

This clonotype was found many times. The gene calls are TRBV20-1 and TRBJ1-5; perhaps TRBD1 as D (6 bases). The CDR3 has 14 amino acids. Germline CDR1 is DFQATT and CDR2 is SNEGSKA (reference sequence). V gave up 7 bases and J gave up 3 bases, with 16 bases separating them. The DNA of the CDR3 is TGCAGTGTTCCACAGGGTCTGAACAATCAGCCCCAGCATTTT. This translates into CSVPQGLNNQPQHF.

In its sample, this clonotype was seen many times. This rearrangement joins TRBV3-1 to TRBJ2-1; D is unresolved. Germline V gene lookup returns CDR1 LGHDT and CDR2 YNNKEL (reference sequence). Trimming pared 4 bases from V and 0 bases from J, leaving 16 bases between. This CDR3 has 17 residues. The chain's CDR3 is CASSPPIGPDSYNEQFF. The CDR3 nucleotides are TGTGCCAGCAGCCCCCCCATCGGACCAGACTCCTACAATGAGCAGTTCTTC.

In this sample, this clonotype turned up many times. The chain joins TRBV6-2 or TRBV6-3 to TRBJ2-3; D uncertain. V lost 6 bases to trimming and J lost 4 bases, with 8 bases between them. The germline gives CDR1 MNHEY, CDR2 SVGEGT. The CDR3 is 12 residues long. Here the CDR3 reads CASSDLADTQYF. CDR3 in DNA: TGTGCCAGCAGCGACTTAGCAGATACGCAGTATTTT.

This clonotype appeared many times. V and J are TRBV9 and TRBJ2-5; tentative D call: TRBD1 (6 bases). Trimming cost V 0 bases and J 5 bases, with 8 bases left between them. CDR1 and CDR2 from the germline V gene are SGDLS and YYNGEE. The CDR3 sequence is 13 residues long. The CDR3 here is CASSVAGVETQYF. The DNA of the CDR3 is TGTGCCAGCAGCGTAGCAGGGGTCGAGACCCAGTACTTC.

This clonotype was found many times. This chain links TRBV2 with TRBJ1-4, with 7 bases identical to TRBD1. Per the germline V gene, CDR1 is SNHLY and CDR2 is FYNNEI. V shed 6 bases, J shed 7 bases, and the junction held 20 bases outside the gene matches. The CDR3 spans 18 residues. The CDR3 spells CASRGDSLRSLPGEKLFF. DNA for the CDR3: TGTGCCAGCAGAGGGGACAGTCTAAGATCCCTTCCTGGTGAAAAACTGTTTTTT.

The table lists this clonotype with many counts. The V call is TRBV5-1, the J call TRBJ2-1; 10 bases match TRBD2. With 4 bases clipped from V and 7 bases from J, the junction kept 8 bases outside the gene matches. The CDR3 is 15 residues long. Germline V gene sequence: CDR1 SGHRS, CDR2 YFSETQ. As DNA, the CDR3 is TGCGCCAGCAGCCAAGCGGGGGGGACCACTAATGAGCAGTTCTTC. Translation: CASSQAGGTTNEQFF.

V gene TRBV6-2 or TRBV6-3 combines with J gene TRBJ1-2; D possibly corresponds to TRBD1 (5 bases). Germline CDR1 reads MNHEY; CDR2 reads SVGEGT. V lost 0 bases to trimming and J lost 2 bases, with 10 bases between them. This CDR3 region has 15 residues. In DNA, the CDR3 is TGTGCCAGCAGTTACTCGGCAGGGCTCAACTATGGCTACACCTTC. This gives the protein CASSYSAGLNYGYTF.

This clonotype was observed at least ten times. V is TRBV10-3 and J is TRBJ1-1, with D perhaps TRBD1 (5 bases). This CDR3 comprises 14 residues. Trimming cost V 3 bases and J 5 bases, with 13 bases left between them. CDR1 ENHRY and CDR2 SYGVKD come from the germline V gene. The CDR3 spells CAISDGQGRTEAFF. The CDR3 nucleotides read TGTGCCATCAGTGATGGGCAGGGAAGGACTGAAGCTTTCTTT.

This clonotype was seen at least ten times. The CDR3 DNA reads as TGCGCCAGCAGCCCCCGGACTAGCGTAGAGACCCAGTACTTC. Protein: CASSPRTSVETQYF. This sequence joins TRBV5-1 and TRBJ2-5, with 9 nucleotides matching TRBD2. CDR3 size: 14 residues. Looked up from germline, CDR1 is SGHRS and CDR2 is YFSETQ. J was trimmed by 4 bases and V by 4 bases; bases with no gene match: 5.